A selection of T cell receptor beta chains follows, all from one sample in a study of blood T cells in healthy people across ages. TCRdb called the 5' RACE reads again in MiXCR, with one record for every CDR3 protein. This table has 600,000 to 1,000,000 distinct CDR3 sequences, 20% to 25% appearing once. The sample also formed part of further work on T cells of mothers and their children.

Sequenced sample: blood. All receptors come from a boy under 18 in good health. Each CDR3 is given with its conserved first and last residue. The D gene is left open where the match is weak. Expanded clones get a size class; other rows say once, few or many, or leave the size out.

size: few; J: TRBJ2-4; D: TRBD2; V: TRBV7-9; CDR3: CASSSTSQGIQYF; DNA: TGTGCCAGCAGCTCGACTAGCCAGGGCATTCAGTACTTC
size: few; J: TRBJ2-5; D: TRBD2; V: TRBV7-9; CDR3: CASSFPSGSAETQYF; DNA: TGTGCCAGCAGCTTCCCTAGCGGGAGTGCGGAGACCCAGTACTTC
size: few; J: TRBJ2-7; D: TRBD2; V: TRBV28; CDR3: CASSSFSLAGGPKDPYEQYF; DNA: TGTGCCAGCAGCTCATTCTCCCTAGCGGGAGGTCCGAAAGATCCCTACGAGCAGTACTTC
size: NA; J: TRBJ1-1; D: NA; V: TRBV29-1; CDR3: CSVESSGGGALF; DNA: TGCAGCGTTGAATCCTCAGGAGGGGGGGCCCTCTTT
size: NA; J: TRBJ1-1; D: TRBD1; V: TRBV20-1; CDR3: CSASAGTGESTEAFF; DNA: TGCAGTGCTTCCGCCGGGACAGGGGAGAGCACTGAAGCTTTCTTT
size: NA; J: TRBJ2-5; D: NA; V: TRBV29-1; CDR3: CSVRTAETQYF; DNA: TGCAGCGTGAGGACGGCAGAGACCCAGTACTTC
size: many; J: TRBJ2-5; D: TRBD2; V: TRBV5-1; CDR3: CASSFSGRETQYF; DNA: TGCGCCAGCAGCTTTAGCGGGAGGGAGACCCAGTACTTC
size: few; J: TRBJ2-1; D: TRBD2; V: TRBV7-9; CDR3: CASNPSGGFIYNEQFF; DNA: TGTGCCAGCAACCCTAGCGGGGGATTCATCTACAACGAGCAGTTCTTC
size: NA; J: TRBJ2-7; D: NA; V: TRBV5-5; CDR3: CASSSAAIVYSEQYF; DNA: TGTGCCAGCAGCTCGGCGGCTATTGTGTACAGCGAGCAGTACTTC
size: NA; J: TRBJ2-1; D: NA; V: TRBV5-8; CDR3: CASSWGGRYNEQFF; DNA: TGTGCCAGCAGCTGGGGTGGGAGATACAATGAGCAGTTCTTC
size: NA; J: TRBJ2-5; D: TRBD1; V: TRBV3-1; CDR3: CASSRTGAEETQYF; DNA: TGTGCCAGCAGCCGGACAGGGGCAGAAGAGACCCAGTACTTC
size: many; J: TRBJ2-5; D: NA; V: TRBV29-1; CDR3: CSVHTGQETQYF; DNA: TGCAGTGTCCACACCGGCCAAGAGACCCAGTACTTC
size: NA; J: TRBJ2-5; D: NA; V: TRBV7-2; CDR3: CASGWGNQETQYF; DNA: TGTGCCAGCGGCTGGGGGAACCAAGAGACCCAGTACTTC
size: NA; J: TRBJ2-4; D: NA; V: TRBV29-1; CDR3: CSAEGEGWWAKNIQYF; DNA: TGCAGCGCCGAGGGTGAAGGGTGGTGGGCCAAAAACATTCAGTACTTC
size: NA; J: TRBJ1-6; D: NA; V: TRBV3-1; CDR3: CASSQEPGRYYNSPLHF; DNA: TGTGCCAGCAGCCAAGAACCAGGGAGGTACTATAATTCACCCCTCCACTTT
size: NA; J: TRBJ2-5; D: NA; V: TRBV4-2; CDR3: CASSQEAGREQETQYF; DNA: TGTGCCAGCAGCCAAGAGGCAGGGAGAGAACAAGAGACCCAGTACTTC
size: NA; J: TRBJ1-5; D: NA; V: TRBV29-1; CDR3: CSVRGRSVQPQHF; DNA: TGCAGCGTTCGCGGTCGGTCGGTCCAGCCCCAGCATTTT
size: NA; J: TRBJ2-5; D: NA; V: TRBV12-3/TRBV12-4; CDR3: CASSLEGYEQCF; DNA: TGTGCCAGCAGTTTAGAGGGCTACGAGCAGTGCTTC
size: few; J: TRBJ1-2; D: TRBD1; V: TRBV7-2; CDR3: CASSVDRGTNYGYTF; DNA: TGTGCCAGCAGCGTCGACAGGGGGACTAACTATGGCTACACCTTC
size: few; J: TRBJ1-5; D: NA; V: TRBV6-2/TRBV6-3; CDR3: CASSYSKGRGNQPQHF; DNA: TGTGCCAGCAGTTACTCGAAGGGTCGAGGCAATCAGCCCCAGCATTTT
size: NA; J: TRBJ1-1; D: NA; V: TRBV30; CDR3: CAWSTNEGGGNTEAFF; DNA: TGTGCCTGGAGTACGAACGAGGGAGGGGGGAACACTGAAGCTTTCTTT
size: once; J: TRBJ1-2; D: NA; V: TRBV12-3/TRBV12-4; CDR3: CASSFDKNYGYTF; DNA: TGTGCCAGCAGCTTCGACAAAAACTATGGCTACACCTTC
size: NA; J: TRBJ1-2; D: TRBD1; V: TRBV12-3/TRBV12-4; CDR3: CASRHSDRVNYGYTF; DNA: TGTGCCAGCAGGCATTCGGACAGGGTAAACTATGGCTACACCTTC
size: NA; J: TRBJ2-3; D: NA; V: TRBV27; CDR3: CASSNGYLRDTQYF; DNA: TGTGCCAGCAGTAACGGGTATTTGAGAGATACGCAGTATTTT
size: NA; J: TRBJ2-1; D: TRBD2; V: TRBV19; CDR3: CASRTRLAGGSVSEQFF; DNA: TGTGCCAGTAGGACGCGACTAGCGGGAGGATCCGTGAGTGAGCAGTTCTTC
size: NA; J: TRBJ2-5; D: NA; V: TRBV12-3/TRBV12-4; CDR3: CASSKPGHQLAETQYF; DNA: TGTGCCAGCAGTAAACCGGGACACCAGCTGGCGGAGACCCAGTACTTC
size: NA; J: TRBJ1-2; D: TRBD1; V: TRBV6-6; CDR3: CASSYSGTGERNYGYTF; DNA: TGTGCCAGCAGTTACTCTGGGACAGGGGAGAGGAACTATGGCTACACCTTC
size: NA; J: TRBJ2-1; D: TRBD2; V: TRBV20-1; CDR3: CSARVREGPQYNEQFF; DNA: TGCAGTGCTAGGGTGCGGGAGGGCCCGCAATACAATGAGCAGTTCTTC
size: NA; J: TRBJ2-1; D: TRBD2; V: TRBV29-1; CDR3: CSVVGSGGSYNEQFF; DNA: TGCAGCGTTGTGGGTAGCGGGGGCTCCTACAATGAGCAGTTCTTC
size: NA; J: TRBJ2-3; D: NA; V: TRBV30; CDR3: CAWSVLEPTDTQYF; DNA: TGTGCCTGGAGTGTCTTAGAACCCACAGATACGCAGTATTTT
size: few; J: TRBJ1-6; D: NA; V: TRBV28; CDR3: CASSLRLSPLHF; DNA: TGTGCCAGCAGTTTACGGCTTTCACCCCTCCACTTT
size: NA; J: TRBJ2-7; D: NA; V: TRBV27; CDR3: CAGSLLAESYEQYF; DNA: TGTGCCGGCAGTTTACTGGCAGAGTCCTACGAGCAGTACTTC
size: NA; J: TRBJ2-3; D: NA; V: TRBV19; CDR3: CASKDGSYLADTQYF; DNA: TGTGCCAGTAAGGATGGTTCTTACCTCGCGGATACGCAGTATTTT
size: NA; J: TRBJ2-7; D: TRBD1; V: TRBV20-1; CDR3: CSASSGGQALNYEQYF; DNA: TGCAGTGCCTCCTCCGGGGGACAGGCGTTAAACTACGAGCAGTACTTC
size: few; J: TRBJ1-1; D: TRBD1; V: TRBV27; CDR3: CASKTFGGQGHTEAFF; DNA: TGTGCCAGCAAGACCTTCGGGGGACAGGGTCACACTGAAGCTTTCTTT
size: NA; J: TRBJ2-3; D: NA; V: TRBV29-1; CDR3: CSGTLGADTQYF; DNA: TGCAGCGGAACACTCGGAGCAGATACGCAGTATTTT
size: NA; J: TRBJ2-1; D: NA; V: TRBV27; CDR3: CASSPNRDSYNEQFF; DNA: TGTGCCAGCAGCCCTAACAGGGACTCCTACAATGAGCAGTTCTTC
size: NA; J: TRBJ1-3; D: NA; V: TRBV6-5; CDR3: CASSYASRSGNTIYF; DNA: TGTGCCAGCAGTTATGCATCTCGCTCTGGAAACACCATATATTTT
size: NA; J: TRBJ2-5; D: TRBD2; V: TRBV7-2; CDR3: CASSLVSSGVRETQYF; DNA: TGTGCCAGCAGCTTAGTGTCTAGCGGGGTGAGGGAGACCCAGTACTTC
size: NA; J: TRBJ2-1; D: NA; V: TRBV3-1; CDR3: CASSPPKGDEQFF; DNA: TGTGCCAGCAGCCCCCCGAAGGGGGATGAGCAGTTCTTC
size: NA; J: TRBJ2-7; D: NA; V: TRBV11-2; CDR3: CASSLEWAGSHEQYF; DNA: TGTGCCAGCAGCTTAGAGTGGGCAGGGTCGCACGAGCAGTACTTC